This T cell receptor beta chain was identified in a study of shared clonotypes between healthy human individuals. This CDR3 is built from 17 residues. V shed 1 base and J shed 4 bases, with 19 bases lying between them. Germline-derived CDR1 and CDR2 are SGHNT and YYREEE (reference sequence). Assay: immunoSEQ multiplex PCR; the TCRdb copy retains only in-frame clones and omits some. The data contain over a million clones, about 96% of them singletons. This TCR came from a man aged 25-40 years in good health. The sequenced material came from naive CD4+ T cells sorted from blood. Sample subset: CD45RA+ positively selected. The chain combines TRBV5-4 with TRBJ2-3; no definite D call. CDR3 region: CASSLKSGGISADTQYF. CDR3 sequence (DNA): TGTGCCAGCAGCTTGAAGAGTGGTGGGATCTCCGCAGATACGCAGTATTTT. The full variable domain, with the rest looked up from reference TRBV5-4 and TRBJ2-3, is ETGVTQSPTHLIKTRGQQVTLRCSSQSGHNTVSWYQQALGQGPQFIFQYYREEENGRGNFPPRFSGLQFPNYSSELNVNALELDDSALYLCASSLKSGGISADTQYFGPGTRLTVL.